The entry below gives a single T cell receptor (beta chain) sequence along with its context. The antigen is undetermined. These data come from a study of cytomegalovirus exposure and HLA in healthy donors. Donors had nominal health at sampling but likely had unrecorded immune exposures. Study-wide findings and caveats: CMV antigen specificity of a few CMV-associated chains was confirmed in vitro. Presence/absence analyses rested on an assumption that sequencing depth was roughly uniform across donors.

With 60 Vbeta and 13 Jbeta primers, the PCR was carried out. Profiled with immunoSEQ multiplex PCR; TCRdb holds only in-frame clones, not every one. The sample shows roughly 100,000 clones, less than 80% of them seen only once. There are 15 residues in the CDR3. Germline V gives CDR1 SGHRS, CDR2 YFSETQ. V lost 1 base and J 2 bases, leaving 9 bases between the germline ends. Material: PBMCs. This receptor was obtained from a man aged 25 to 45 in good health and CMV-seronegative. This chain links TRBV5-1 with TRBJ2-2, with D possibly TRBD1 on 5 matching bases. The CDR3: CASSLSGLNTGELFF. The DNA of the CDR3 is TGCGCCAGCAGCTTGTCAGGGTTAAACACCGGGGAGCTGTTTTTT.